Following are 24 T cell receptor beta chains from one sample sequenced in a study of blood T cell repertoires in COVID-19 (dated by TCRdb to between 2020 and 2021). Library method: the immunoSEQ multiplex PCR assay. In its TCRdb copy, this immuneACCESS table keeps in-frame sequences only and misses some clones. Where compared with another copy, unresolved V genes explain less than half of these, and the others have no known cause. The sample table holds 250,000 to 350,000 clones, of which about 89% were seen once. The ten biggest clones cover around 12% of the sample. The sequencing input was peripheral blood. Receptors originate from a woman aged 55 to 70 with acute or convalescent COVID-19.

The rearrangement joins TRBV6-2 or TRBV6-3 to TRBJ2-5; TRBD2 aligns across 11 bases. CDR3 length: 18 residues. Germline CDR1 is MNHEY and CDR2 is SVGEGT. The junction had 10 bases not matched to a gene; V was cut back by 0 bases and J by 4 bases. The CDR3: CASSYSGKVAGGRETQYF. Written as DNA, the CDR3 is TGTGCCAGCAGTTACTCAGGGAAGGTAGCGGGAGGGAGAGAGACCCAGTACTTC.

This clone occurred once. V usage is TRBV2 and J usage is TRBJ2-1; 10 positions agree with TRBD1. Germline assignment: CDR1 SNHLY and CDR2 FYNNEI. The CDR3 covers 13 residues. Trimming took 4 bases from V and 7 from J; bases not matched to a gene: 1. The chain's CDR3 is CASSVDRGNEQFF. Here the CDR3 DNA reads TGTGCCAGCAGTGTGGACAGGGGGAATGAGCAGTTCTTC. Looking up the rest from reference TRBV2 and TRBJ2-1 gives the full variable domain: EPEVTQTPSHQVTQMGQEVILRCVPISNHLYFYWYRQILGQKVEFLVSFYNNEISEKSEIFDDQFSVERPDGSNFTLKIRSTKLEDSAMYFCASSVDRGNEQFFGPGTRLTVL.

The rearrangement uses TRBV29-1 and TRBJ1-2; perhaps TRBD1 as D (5 bases). CDR3 size: 14 residues. The V gene's germline CDR1 is SQVTM and CDR2 ANQGSEA. V lost 6 bases and J 0 bases, leaving 14 bases between the germline ends. This CDR3 reads CSVPTRVANYGYTF. The CDR3 DNA follows: TGCAGCGTGCCTACCAGGGTAGCTAACTATGGCTACACCTTC.

This clone showed up just a few times. This chain uses TRBV13 with TRBJ1-3, with 8 bases that match TRBD1. The length of the CDR3 is 14 residues. V shed 5 bases and J 4 bases; nucleotides not matched to a gene: 4. Per germline, CDR1 PRHDT and CDR2 FYEKMQ (reference sequence). The CDR3 here is CASSRTGWGNTIYF. The CDR3 nucleotides read TGTGCCAGCAGCCGGACAGGGTGGGGAAACACCATATATTTT.

The CDR3 reads CASSTNNLYNEQFF. The CDR3 DNA sequence: TGTGCCAGCAGTACCAACAACCTCTACAATGAGCAGTTCTTC. The V call is TRBV6-2 or TRBV6-3, the J call TRBJ2-1; D is ambiguous. V was clipped by 5 bases and J by 3 bases, with 11 bases between them. The CDR3 is made up of 14 amino acids. Germline CDR1 MNHEY, CDR2 SVGEGT.

The chain joins TRBV11-2 to TRBJ1-4; 8 bases fit TRBD1. This CDR3 has 15 residues. The trim removed 1 base at V and 5 bases at J, leaving 3 bases unmatched. Germline-derived CDR1 and CDR2 are SGHAT and FQNNGV. The CDR3 DNA follows: TGTGCCAGCAGCTTAGGGACAGGGCGGAATGAAAAACTGTTTTTT. This encodes CASSLGTGRNEKLFF.

The chain joins TRBV28 to TRBJ1-2; the match to TRBD1 covers 7 bases. Losses at the gene ends were 2 bases for V and 7 bases for J; bases not matched to a gene: 7. CDR1 and CDR2 from the germline V gene are MDHEN and SYDVKM. The CDR3 is made up of 14 amino acids. The CDR3 is CASSLIRQGSGYTF. The CDR3 bases are TGTGCCAGCAGTTTAATCCGACAGGGAAGTGGCTACACCTTC.

CDR3: CASSGGLGAFF. The CDR3 nucleotides read TGTGCCAGCAGCGGGGGGTTGGGAGCTTTCTTT. The V and J genes are TRBV4-2 and TRBJ1-1; possible D gene TRBD1, 5 bases. Germline-derived CDR1 and CDR2 are LGHNA and YNFKEQ. Trimming removed 5 bases at V and 10 bases at J, with 11 bases between. CDR3 length equals 11 residues.

The V call is TRBV28, the J call TRBJ2-5; D perhaps matches TRBD1 (6 bases). The germline V gene encodes CDR1 MDHEN and CDR2 SYDVKM. V gave up 4 bases and J gave up 4 bases, with 13 bases separating them. There are 14 residues in the CDR3. The CDR3 is CASSSTGIGETQYF. The CDR3, as DNA: TGTGCCAGCAGTTCCACAGGGATTGGAGAGACCCAGTACTTC.

By sample share, this clone is medium-sized. The rearrangement links TRBV2 to TRBJ2-3; 14 bases line up with TRBD2. Germline V lookup: CDR1 SNHLY, CDR2 FYNNEI. The J segment lost 6 bases and the V segment lost 4 bases, leaving 0 bases of the junction unmatched. The CDR3 runs 14 residues. CDR3 DNA: TGTGCCAGCAGTGGGACTAGCGGGAGGGATACGCAGTATTTT. This codes for CASSGTSGRDTQYF.

The gene calls are TRBV28 and TRBJ1-2; unclear D gene. CDR1 and CDR2 (germline): MDHEN, SYDVKM. CDR3 size: 13 residues. V was cut by 5 bases and J by 0 bases, with 7 bases left in between. This CDR3 reads CASSTGANYGYTF. Here the CDR3 DNA reads TGTGCCAGCAGTACGGGAGCTAACTATGGCTACACCTTC.

CDR3 DNA sequence: TGTGCCAGCAGTATTTTAGCGGGCACAGATACGCAGTATTTT. It is translated as CASSILAGTDTQYF. The V gene is TRBV6-5, the J gene TRBJ2-3; tentatively, D is TRBD2 (6 bases). Germline assignment: CDR1 MNHEY and CDR2 SVGAGI. The CDR3 spans 14 residues. The V and J ends lost 5 bases and 1 base respectively, with 10 bases between them.

This clone was seen a handful of times. The chain recombines TRBV28 with TRBJ2-2, with D possibly matching TRBD2 (5 bases). V dropped 1 base and J dropped 1 base, with 10 bases sitting between them. Germline assignment: CDR1 MDHEN and CDR2 SYDVKM. The CDR3 consists of 16 residues. CDR3 nucleotides: TGTGCCAGCAGTTTATTGCTAGCCGTGAACACCGGGGAGCTGTTTTTT. This gives the protein CASSLLLAVNTGELFF.

This chain connects TRBV6-5 to TRBJ2-5, with 9 bases fitting TRBD1. Germline assignment: CDR1 MNHEY and CDR2 SVGAGI. V lost 4 bases to trimming and J lost 4 bases; unmatched junction nucleotides: 4. The CDR3 has 14 amino acids. CDR3 sequence reads: CASSWGQGRETQYF. CDR3 DNA sequence: TGTGCCAGCAGTTGGGGACAGGGACGAGAGACCCAGTACTTC.

The CDR3, as DNA: TGTGCCAGCAGCTTTACAGGGGGCTTTCGTGGCTACACCTTC. As protein: CASSFTGGFRGYTF. The V gene is TRBV5-4, the J gene TRBJ1-2; TRBD1 matches at 9 bases. Germline V gene lookup returns CDR1 SGHNT and CDR2 YYREEE (reference sequence). The length of the CDR3 is 14 residues. The V segment lost 2 bases and the J segment 7 bases; nucleotides outside the gene matches: 6.

The rearrangement uses TRBV30 and TRBJ1-2, with D hard to call. CDR3 length: 15 residues. CDR1 and CDR2 (germline): GTSNPN, SVGIG (reference sequence). The germline V and J ends were trimmed by 1 base and 2 bases, with 14 bases remaining between them. This CDR3 reads CAWSAHLGANYGYTF. In DNA form, the CDR3 reads TGTGCCTGGAGTGCCCACCTTGGAGCCAACTATGGCTACACCTTC. Complete variable domain (other parts from reference TRBV30 and TRBJ1-2): SQTIHQWPATLVQPVGSPLSLECTVEGTSNPNLYWYRQAAGRGLQLLFYSVGIGQISSEVPQNLSASRPQDRQFILSSKKLLLSDSGFYLCAWSAHLGANYGYTFGSGTRLTVV.

This rearrangement joins TRBV28 to TRBJ2-7, with D tentatively TRBD1 (6 bases). Germline lookup yields CDR1 MDHEN and CDR2 SYDVKM. The CDR3 has 13 residues. V lost 3 bases and J 5 bases, leaving 11 bases between the germline ends. CDR3 residues: CASSFVHRDEQYF. The CDR3, as DNA: TGTGCCAGCAGTTTTGTCCACAGGGACGAGCAGTACTTC. Full variable domain (rest looked up from reference TRBV28 and TRBJ2-7): DVKVTQSSRYLVKRTGEKVFLECVQDMDHENMFWYRQDPGLGLRLIYFSYDVKMKEKGDIPEGYSVSREKKERFSLILESASTNQTSMYLCASSFVHRDEQYFGPGTRLTVT.

The chain couples TRBV7-9 to TRBJ2-5, with 10 bases that match TRBD2. CDR3 length equals 15 residues. Germline values: CDR1 SEHNR, CDR2 FQNEAQ (reference sequence). V was pared by 6 bases and J by 7 bases, with 11 bases of the junction left unmatched. The CDR3 loop reads CASRPAGTSAGTQYF. CDR3 in DNA: TGTGCCAGCAGGCCCGCCGGGACTAGCGCAGGGACCCAGTACTTC. Combining the CDR3 with reference TRBV7-9 and TRBJ2-5 gives the whole variable domain DTGVSQNPRHKITKRGQNVTFRCDPISEHNRLYWYRQTLGQGPEFLTYFQNEAQLEKSRLLSDRFSAERPKGSFSTLEIQRTEQGDSAMYLCASRPAGTSAGTQYFGPGTRLLVL.

The chain uses TRBV20-1 and TRBJ2-3; the D gene is possibly TRBD1 (5 bases). The CDR3 is 13 amino acids. Trimming removed 3 bases at V and 1 base at J, with 8 bases between. Germline CDR1 DFQATT, CDR2 SNEGSKA (reference sequence). CDR3 in DNA: TGCAGTGCTAGTATACAGGGCACAGATACGCAGTATTTT. This sequence encodes CSASIQGTDTQYF.

V usage is TRBV13 and J usage is TRBJ2-2, with D unresolved. Germline V lookup: CDR1 PRHDT, CDR2 FYEKMQ (reference sequence). The CDR3 has 15 residues. Trimming took off 2 bases at V and 2 bases at J, with 9 bases between the two ends. The CDR3 DNA is TGTGCCAGCAGCTTATTTTCAGAAAACACCGGGGAGCTGTTTTTT. Protein product: CASSLFSENTGELFF.

V gene TRBV11-3 combines with J gene TRBJ2-2; TRBD2 agrees at 8 bases. Germline assignment: CDR1 SGHNT and CDR2 YENEEA. The trim removed 0 bases at V and 1 base at J, leaving 1 base unmatched. This CDR3 comprises 16 residues. DNA for the CDR3: TGTGCCAGCAGCTTAGAGCTAGCGGGGAACACCGGGGAGCTGTTTTTT. It translates to CASSLELAGNTGELFF.

This clone was recorded a few times. The chain joins TRBV12-5 to TRBJ2-1; TRBD2 aligns across 11 bases. V gave up 4 bases and J gave up 2 bases; unmatched junction bases: 1. This CDR3 has 15 residues. The germline V gene has CDR1 LGHNT and CDR2 FRNRAP. The CDR3 sequence is CASGSSGRTYNEQFF. DNA for the CDR3: TGTGCTAGTGGTTCTAGCGGGAGGACCTACAATGAGCAGTTCTTC.

V is TRBV11-3 and J is TRBJ1-6; possible D gene TRBD1, 5 bases. The CDR3 spans 15 residues. The germline V gene has CDR1 SGHNT and CDR2 YENEEA. Trimming removed 5 bases from V and 7 bases from J, with 15 bases in between. This CDR3 is CASSHITGKNSPLHF. CDR3 bases: TGTGCCAGCAGCCATATAACAGGAAAAAATTCACCCCTCCACTTT.

The chain links TRBV19 to TRBJ1-6; 7 bases fit TRBD1. The length of the CDR3 is 14 residues. Losses at the gene ends were 4 bases for V and 14 bases for J; bases not matched to a gene: 11. The V gene's germline CDR1 is LNHDA and CDR2 SQIVND (reference sequence). The CDR3 DNA is TGTGCCAGTAGTACGACAGGGTCTAGTACGTCCCTCCACTTT. It yields the protein CASSTTGSSTSLHF.